The source of this TCR beta chain is a study of T cell repertoires in cytomegalovirus infection. About the study: An indication of both CMV infection and matching HLA type came from public TCR beta signatures.

Details on this clonotype: What it recognizes is unknown.

Via MiXCR, TCRdb re-called the reads, giving one row per CDR3 protein. The table shows about 7,500 distinct CDR3 sequences, with around 50% occurring only once. Germline V gene lookup returns CDR1 ENHRY and CDR2 SYGVKD. The CDR3 runs to 15 residues. V was clipped by 6 bases and J by 0 bases, with 9 bases between them. The genes are TRBV10-3 and TRBJ2-6; maybe TRBD1 (5 bases). Sequencing input: PBMCs, sequenced either directly or after in vitro stimulation (not recorded which). This TCR was recovered from a human donor in good health (CMV status not recorded). Some clones in this sample may be carry-over from other donors' samples. Written as DNA, the CDR3 is TGTGCCATCAGCAGGGCCTTCTCTGGGGCCAACGTCCTGACTTTC. Translation gives CAISRAFSGANVLTF.